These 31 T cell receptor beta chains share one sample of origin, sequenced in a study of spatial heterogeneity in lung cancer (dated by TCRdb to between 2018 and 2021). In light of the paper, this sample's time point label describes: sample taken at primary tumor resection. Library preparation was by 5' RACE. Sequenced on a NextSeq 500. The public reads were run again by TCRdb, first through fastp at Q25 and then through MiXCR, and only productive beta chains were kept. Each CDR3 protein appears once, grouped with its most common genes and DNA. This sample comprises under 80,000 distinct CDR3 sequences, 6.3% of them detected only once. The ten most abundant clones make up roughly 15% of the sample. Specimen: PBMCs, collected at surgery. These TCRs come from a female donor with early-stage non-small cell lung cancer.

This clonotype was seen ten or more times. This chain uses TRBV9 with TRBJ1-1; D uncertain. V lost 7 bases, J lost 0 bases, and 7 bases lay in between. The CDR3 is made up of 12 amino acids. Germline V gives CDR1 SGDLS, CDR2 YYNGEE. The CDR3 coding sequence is TGTGCCAGCGGCGAGCTGAACACTGAAGCTTTCTTT. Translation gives CASGELNTEAFF. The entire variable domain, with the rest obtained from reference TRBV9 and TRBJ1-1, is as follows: DSGVTQTPKHLITATGQRVTLRCSPRSGDLSVYWYQQSLDQGLQFLIQYYNGEERAKGNILERFSAQQFPDLHSELNLSSLELGDSALYFCASGELNTEAFFGQGTRLTVV.

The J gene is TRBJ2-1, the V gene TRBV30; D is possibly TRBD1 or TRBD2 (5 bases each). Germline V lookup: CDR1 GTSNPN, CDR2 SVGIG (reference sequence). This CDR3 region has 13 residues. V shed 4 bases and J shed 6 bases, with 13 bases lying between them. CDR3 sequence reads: CAWTGTPVNEQFF. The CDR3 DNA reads TGTGCCTGGACCGGGACCCCCGTCAATGAGCAGTTCTTC.

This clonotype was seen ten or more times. CDR3 amino acids: CASKYTGGNTEAFF. CDR3 DNA sequence: TGCGCCAGCAAATACACAGGGGGCAACACTGAAGCTTTCTTT. The chain recombines TRBV5-1 with TRBJ1-1; 9 bases are a match to TRBD1. This CDR3 spans 14 amino acids. Trimming removed 6 bases from V and 2 bases from J; junction bases left unmatched: 5. Germline CDR1 and CDR2: SGHRS and YFSETQ.

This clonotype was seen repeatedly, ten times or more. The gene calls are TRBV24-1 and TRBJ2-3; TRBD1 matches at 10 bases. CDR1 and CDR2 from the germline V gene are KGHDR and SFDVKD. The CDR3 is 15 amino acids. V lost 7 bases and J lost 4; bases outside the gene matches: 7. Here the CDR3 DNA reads TGTGCCACCAGGAGGGGGACAGGGGACGCAGATACGCAGTATTTT. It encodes CATRRGTGDADTQYF.

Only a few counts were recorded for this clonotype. The CDR3 nucleotides read TGTGCCAGCAGCTTAGGGGCCGGGACAACGAACACCGGGGAGCTGTTTTTT. This sequence encodes CASSLGAGTTNTGELFF. V is TRBV7-3 and J is TRBJ2-2; D possibly corresponds to TRBD1 (6 bases). This CDR3 contains 17 residues. CDR1 and CDR2 (germline): SGHTA, FQGTGA. The germline V and J ends were trimmed by 2 bases and 0 bases, with 13 bases remaining between them.

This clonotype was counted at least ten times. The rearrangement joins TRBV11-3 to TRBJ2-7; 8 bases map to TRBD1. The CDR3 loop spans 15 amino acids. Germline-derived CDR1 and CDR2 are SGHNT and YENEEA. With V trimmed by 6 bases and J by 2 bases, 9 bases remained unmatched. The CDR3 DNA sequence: TGTGCCAGCAGTCAAGCGACAGGGGAAGCCTACGAGCAGTACTTC. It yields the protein CASSQATGEAYEQYF.

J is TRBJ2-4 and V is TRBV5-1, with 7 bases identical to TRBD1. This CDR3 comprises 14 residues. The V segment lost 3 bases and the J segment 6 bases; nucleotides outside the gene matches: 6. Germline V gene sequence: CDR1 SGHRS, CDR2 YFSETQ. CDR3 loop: CASSSRDSGNIQYF. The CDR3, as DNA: TGCGCCAGCAGCTCCCGGGACAGTGGAAACATTCAGTACTTC.

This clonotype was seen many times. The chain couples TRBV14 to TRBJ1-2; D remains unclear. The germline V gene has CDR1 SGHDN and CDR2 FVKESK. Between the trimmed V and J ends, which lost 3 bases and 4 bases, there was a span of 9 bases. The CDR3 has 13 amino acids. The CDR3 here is CASSHSLAYGYTF. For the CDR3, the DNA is TGTGCCAGCAGCCACAGCCTTGCCTATGGCTACACCTTC.

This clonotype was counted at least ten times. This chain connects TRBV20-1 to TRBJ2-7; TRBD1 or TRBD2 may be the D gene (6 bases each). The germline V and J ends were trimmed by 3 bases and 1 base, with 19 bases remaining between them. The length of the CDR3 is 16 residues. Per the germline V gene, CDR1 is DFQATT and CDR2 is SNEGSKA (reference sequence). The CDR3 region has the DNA TGCAGTGCTAGTGCTACAGGGAGGTCCGTATCCTACGAGCAGTACTTC. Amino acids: CSASATGRSVSYEQYF.

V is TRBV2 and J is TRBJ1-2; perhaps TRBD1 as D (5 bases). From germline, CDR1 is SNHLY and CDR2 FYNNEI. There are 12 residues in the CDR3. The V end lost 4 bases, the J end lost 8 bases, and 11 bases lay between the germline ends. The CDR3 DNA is TGTGCCAGCAGTGTAGGGGCAAGCGGCTACACCTTC. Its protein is CASSVGASGYTF.

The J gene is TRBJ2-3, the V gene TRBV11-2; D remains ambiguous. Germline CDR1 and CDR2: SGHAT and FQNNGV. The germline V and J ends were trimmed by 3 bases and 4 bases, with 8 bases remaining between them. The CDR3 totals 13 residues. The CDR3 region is CASSFLRADTQYF. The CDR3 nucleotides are TGTGCCAGCAGCTTTTTAAGGGCAGATACGCAGTATTTT.

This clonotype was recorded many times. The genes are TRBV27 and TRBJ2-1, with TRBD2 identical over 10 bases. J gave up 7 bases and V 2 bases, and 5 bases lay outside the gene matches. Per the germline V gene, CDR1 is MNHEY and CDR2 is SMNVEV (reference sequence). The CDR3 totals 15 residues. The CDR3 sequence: CASSLMLAGVNEQFF. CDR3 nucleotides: TGTGCCAGCAGTTTAATGCTAGCGGGAGTAAATGAGCAGTTCTTC.

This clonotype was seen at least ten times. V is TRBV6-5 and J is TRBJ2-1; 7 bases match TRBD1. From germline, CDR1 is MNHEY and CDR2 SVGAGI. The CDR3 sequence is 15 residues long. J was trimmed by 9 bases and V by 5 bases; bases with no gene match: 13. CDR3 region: CASSRAQPTGSEQFF. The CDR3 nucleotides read TGTGCCAGCAGTCGGGCTCAACCGACAGGGTCTGAGCAGTTCTTC.

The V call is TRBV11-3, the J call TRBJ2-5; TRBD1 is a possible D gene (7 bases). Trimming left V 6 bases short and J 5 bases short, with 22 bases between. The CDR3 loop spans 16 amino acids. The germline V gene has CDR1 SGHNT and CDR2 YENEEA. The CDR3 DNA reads TGTGCCAGCAGTTCTTCCAGGACAGGTGGAGGGGAGACCCAGTACTTC. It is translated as CASSSSRTGGGETQYF.

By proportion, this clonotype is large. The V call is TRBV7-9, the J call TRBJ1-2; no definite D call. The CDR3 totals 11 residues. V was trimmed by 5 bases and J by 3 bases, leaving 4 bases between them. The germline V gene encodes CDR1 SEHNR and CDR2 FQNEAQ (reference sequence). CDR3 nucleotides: TGTGCCAGCAGCCAAGACTATGGCTACACCTTC. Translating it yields CASSQDYGYTF. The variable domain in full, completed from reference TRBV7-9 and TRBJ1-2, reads DTGVSQNPRHKITKRGQNVTFRCDPISEHNRLYWYRQTLGQGPEFLTYFQNEAQLEKSRLLSDRFSAERPKGSFSTLEIQRTEQGDSAMYLCASSQDYGYTFGSGTRLTVV.

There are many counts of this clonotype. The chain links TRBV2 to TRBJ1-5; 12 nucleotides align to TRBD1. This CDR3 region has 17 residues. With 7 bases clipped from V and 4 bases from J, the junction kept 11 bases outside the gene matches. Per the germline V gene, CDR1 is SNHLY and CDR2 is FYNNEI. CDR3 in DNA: TGTGCCAGCACTGGGACAGGGGGCCCGTTTGGGAATCAGCCCCAGCATTTT. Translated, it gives CASTGTGGPFGNQPQHF.

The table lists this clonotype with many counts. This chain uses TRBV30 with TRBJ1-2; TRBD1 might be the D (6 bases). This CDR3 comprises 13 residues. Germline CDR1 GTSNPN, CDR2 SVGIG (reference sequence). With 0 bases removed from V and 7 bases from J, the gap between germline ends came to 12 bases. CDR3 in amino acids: CAWSVQLGGGYTF. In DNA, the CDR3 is TGTGCCTGGAGTGTACAATTAGGGGGTGGCTACACCTTC. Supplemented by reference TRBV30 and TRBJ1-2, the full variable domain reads SQTIHQWPATLVQPVGSPLSLECTVEGTSNPNLYWYRQAAGRGLQLLFYSVGIGQISSEVPQNLSASRPQDRQFILSSKKLLLSDSGFYLCAWSVQLGGGYTFGSGTRLTVV.

The CDR3 bases are TGCAGTGCGCCTCCCCCCGGGGGCTGGGGTGAAGCTTTCTTT. Amino acids: CSAPPPGGWGEAFF. The V call is TRBV20-1, the J call TRBJ1-1; D possibly corresponds to TRBD1 (6 bases). Deletions cut 6 bases from V and 7 bases from J, with 21 bases between. From germline, CDR1 is DFQATT and CDR2 SNEGSKA (reference sequence). The CDR3 contains 14 residues.

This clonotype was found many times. DNA of the CDR3: TGTGCCAGCAGCTTGACACCTCTGCCGAGCTACGAGCAGTACTTC. Amino acid sequence: CASSLTPLPSYEQYF. The chain employs TRBV5-6 and TRBJ2-7; D unresolved. Germline values: CDR1 SGHDT, CDR2 YYEEEE. The CDR3 is 15 residues long. Trimming cost V 1 base and J 3 bases, with 14 bases left between them.

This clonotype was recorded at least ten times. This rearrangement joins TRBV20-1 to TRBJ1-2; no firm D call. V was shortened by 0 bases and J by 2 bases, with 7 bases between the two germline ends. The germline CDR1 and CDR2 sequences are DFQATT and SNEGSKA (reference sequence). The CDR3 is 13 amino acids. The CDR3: CSARDTANYGYTF. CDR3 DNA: TGCAGTGCTAGAGACACTGCGAACTATGGCTACACCTTC.

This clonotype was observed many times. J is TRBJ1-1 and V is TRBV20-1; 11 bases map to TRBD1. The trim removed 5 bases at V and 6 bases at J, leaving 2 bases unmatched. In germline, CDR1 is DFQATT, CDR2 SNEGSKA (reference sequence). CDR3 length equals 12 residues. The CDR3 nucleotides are TGCAGTGCTGGACAGGGGGCGGCTGAAGCTTTCTTT. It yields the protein CSAGQGAAEAFF.

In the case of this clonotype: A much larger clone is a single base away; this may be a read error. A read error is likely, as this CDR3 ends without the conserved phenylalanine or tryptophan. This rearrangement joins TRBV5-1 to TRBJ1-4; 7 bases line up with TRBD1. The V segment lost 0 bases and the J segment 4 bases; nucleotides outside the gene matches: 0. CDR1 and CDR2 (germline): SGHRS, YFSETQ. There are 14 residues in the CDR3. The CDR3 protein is CASSLGDSNEKLFS. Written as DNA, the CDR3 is TGCGCCAGCAGCTTGGGGGACAGTAATGAAAAACTGTTTTCT.

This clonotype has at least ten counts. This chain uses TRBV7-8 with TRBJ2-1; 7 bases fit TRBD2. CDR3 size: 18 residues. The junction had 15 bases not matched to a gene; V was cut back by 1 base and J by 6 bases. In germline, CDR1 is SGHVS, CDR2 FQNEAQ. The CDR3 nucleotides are TGTGCCAGCAGCTTAGAACCCCGCGGGAGTGGGTTTGGCAATGAGCAGTTCTTC. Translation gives CASSLEPRGSGFGNEQFF.

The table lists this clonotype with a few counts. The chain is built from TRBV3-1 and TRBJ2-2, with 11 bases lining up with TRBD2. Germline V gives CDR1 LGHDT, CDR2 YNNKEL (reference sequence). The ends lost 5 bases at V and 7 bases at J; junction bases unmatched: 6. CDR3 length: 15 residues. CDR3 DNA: TGTGCCAGCAGCTTTACTAGCGGGAGAGACGGGGAGCTGTTTTTT. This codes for CASSFTSGRDGELFF. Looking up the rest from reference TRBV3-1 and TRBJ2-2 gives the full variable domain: DTAVSQTPKYLVTQMGNDKSIKCEQNLGHDTMYWYKQDSKKFLKIMFSYNNKELIINETVPNRFSPKSPDKAHLNLHINSLELGDSAVYFCASSFTSGRDGELFFGEGSRLTVL.

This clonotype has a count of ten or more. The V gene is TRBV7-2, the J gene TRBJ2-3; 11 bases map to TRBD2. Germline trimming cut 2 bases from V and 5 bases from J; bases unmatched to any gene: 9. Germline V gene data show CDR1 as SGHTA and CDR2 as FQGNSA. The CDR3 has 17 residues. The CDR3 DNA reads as TGTGCCAGCAGCTTAAGTTGGCTAGCGGGAGGTGTAGATACGCAGTATTTT. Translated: CASSLSWLAGGVDTQYF.

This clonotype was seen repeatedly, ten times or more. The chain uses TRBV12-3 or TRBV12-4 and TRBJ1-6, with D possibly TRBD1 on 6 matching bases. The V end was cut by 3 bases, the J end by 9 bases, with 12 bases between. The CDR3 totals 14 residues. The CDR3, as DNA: TGTGCCAGCAGTTTTGGGGGGCGAAGTTCACCCCTCCACTTT. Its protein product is CASSFGGRSSPLHF.

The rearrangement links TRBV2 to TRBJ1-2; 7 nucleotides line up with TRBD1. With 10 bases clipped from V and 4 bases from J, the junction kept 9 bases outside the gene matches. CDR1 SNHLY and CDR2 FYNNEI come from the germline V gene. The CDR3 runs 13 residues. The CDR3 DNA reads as TGTGCCACCGAGGGGGCCAGCGGCTATGGCTACACCTTC. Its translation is CATEGASGYGYTF.

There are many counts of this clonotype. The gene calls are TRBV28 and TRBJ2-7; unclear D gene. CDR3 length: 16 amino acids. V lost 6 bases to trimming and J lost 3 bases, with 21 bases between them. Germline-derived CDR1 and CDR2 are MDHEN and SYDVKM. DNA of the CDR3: TGTGCCAGCAGGCCTAGTTTTTATTCCCCCCACTACGAGCAGTACTTC. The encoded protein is CASRPSFYSPHYEQYF.

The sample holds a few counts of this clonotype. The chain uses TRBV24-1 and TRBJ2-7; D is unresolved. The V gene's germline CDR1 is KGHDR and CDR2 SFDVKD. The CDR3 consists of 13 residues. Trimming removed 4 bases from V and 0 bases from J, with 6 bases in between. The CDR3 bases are TGTGCCACCAGTGACTCCAGCTCCTACGAGCAGTACTTC. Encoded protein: CATSDSSSYEQYF.

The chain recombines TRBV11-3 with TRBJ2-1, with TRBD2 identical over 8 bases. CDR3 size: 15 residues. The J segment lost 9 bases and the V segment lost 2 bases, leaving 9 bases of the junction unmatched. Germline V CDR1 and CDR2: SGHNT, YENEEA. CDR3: CASSLYGRAEVEQFF. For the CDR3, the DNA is TGTGCCAGCAGCTTATACGGGAGGGCCGAAGTTGAGCAGTTCTTC.

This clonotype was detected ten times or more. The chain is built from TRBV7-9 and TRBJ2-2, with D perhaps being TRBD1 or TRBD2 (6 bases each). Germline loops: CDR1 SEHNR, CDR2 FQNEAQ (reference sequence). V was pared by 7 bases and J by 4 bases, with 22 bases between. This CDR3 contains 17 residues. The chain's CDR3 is CASTSTGASWGTGELFF. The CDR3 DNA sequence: TGTGCCAGCACCTCCACGGGGGCCTCTTGGGGCACCGGGGAGCTGTTTTTT.